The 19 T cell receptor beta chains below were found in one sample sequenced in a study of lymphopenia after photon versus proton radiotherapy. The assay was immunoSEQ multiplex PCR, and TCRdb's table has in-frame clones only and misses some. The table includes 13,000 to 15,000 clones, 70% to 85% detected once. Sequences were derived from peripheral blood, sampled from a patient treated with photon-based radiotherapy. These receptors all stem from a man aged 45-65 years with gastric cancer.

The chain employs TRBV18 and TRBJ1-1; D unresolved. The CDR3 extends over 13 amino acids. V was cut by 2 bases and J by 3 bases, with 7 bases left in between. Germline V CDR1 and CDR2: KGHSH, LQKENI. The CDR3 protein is CASSPSSDTEAFF. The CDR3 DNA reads TGTGCCAGCTCACCAAGTTCAGACACTGAAGCTTTCTTT.

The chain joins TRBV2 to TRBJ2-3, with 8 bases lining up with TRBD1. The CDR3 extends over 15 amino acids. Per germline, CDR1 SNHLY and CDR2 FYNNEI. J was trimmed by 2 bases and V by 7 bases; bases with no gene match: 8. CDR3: CASTPGQGSTDTQYF. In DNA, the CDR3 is TGTGCCAGCACCCCTGGACAGGGATCCACAGATACGCAGTATTTT.

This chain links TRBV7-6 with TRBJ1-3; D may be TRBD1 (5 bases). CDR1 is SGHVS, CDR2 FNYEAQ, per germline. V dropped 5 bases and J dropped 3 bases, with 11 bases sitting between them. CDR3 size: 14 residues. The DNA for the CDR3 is TGTGCCAGCAGCCCAGACAGTATTGGAAACACCATATATTTT. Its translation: CASSPDSIGNTIYF.

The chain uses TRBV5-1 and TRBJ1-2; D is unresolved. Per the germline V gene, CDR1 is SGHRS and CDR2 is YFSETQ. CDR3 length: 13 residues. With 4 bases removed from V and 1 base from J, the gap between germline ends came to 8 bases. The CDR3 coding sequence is TGCGCCAGCAGCCCCGATCTTAACTATGGCTACACCTTC. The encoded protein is CASSPDLNYGYTF.

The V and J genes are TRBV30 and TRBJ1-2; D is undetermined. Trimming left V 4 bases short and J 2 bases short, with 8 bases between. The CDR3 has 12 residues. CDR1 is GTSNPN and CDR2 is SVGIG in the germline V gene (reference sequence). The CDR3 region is CAWTEQNYGYTF. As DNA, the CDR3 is TGTGCCTGGACGGAACAGAACTATGGCTACACCTTC.

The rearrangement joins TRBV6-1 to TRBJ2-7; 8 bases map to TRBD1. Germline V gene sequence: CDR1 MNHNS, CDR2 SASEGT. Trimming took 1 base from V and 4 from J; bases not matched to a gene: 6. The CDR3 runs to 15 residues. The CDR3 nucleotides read TGTGCCAGCAGTGAAGGGGCAGGGGGCAGATACGAGCAGTACTTC. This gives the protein CASSEGAGGRYEQYF.

CDR3 sequence: CASSTRRPGGVVGELFF. Written as DNA, the CDR3 is TGTGCCAGTAGTACCAGGAGACCAGGGGGCGTCGTCGGGGAGCTGTTTTTT. This chain uses TRBV19 with TRBJ2-2; 8 bases agree with TRBD1. Per the germline V gene, CDR1 is LNHDA and CDR2 is SQIVND (reference sequence). Trimming took 4 bases from V and 7 from J; bases not matched to a gene: 14. This CDR3 comprises 17 residues.

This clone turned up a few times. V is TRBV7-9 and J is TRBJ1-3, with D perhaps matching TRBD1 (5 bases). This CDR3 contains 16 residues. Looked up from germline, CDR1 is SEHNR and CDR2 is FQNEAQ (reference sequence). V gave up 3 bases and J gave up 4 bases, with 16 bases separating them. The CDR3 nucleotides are TGTGCCAGCAGCTTCCATACAGGAGTATTCGGAAACACCATATATTTT. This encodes CASSFHTGVFGNTIYF.

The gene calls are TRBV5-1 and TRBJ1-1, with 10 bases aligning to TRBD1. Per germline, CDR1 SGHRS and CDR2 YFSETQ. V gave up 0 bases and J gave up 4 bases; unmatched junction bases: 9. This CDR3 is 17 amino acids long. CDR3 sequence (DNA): TGCGCCAGCAGCTTGGGGGACAGGGGAGGGAGAAGCACTGAAGCTTTCTTT. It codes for CASSLGDRGGRSTEAFF.

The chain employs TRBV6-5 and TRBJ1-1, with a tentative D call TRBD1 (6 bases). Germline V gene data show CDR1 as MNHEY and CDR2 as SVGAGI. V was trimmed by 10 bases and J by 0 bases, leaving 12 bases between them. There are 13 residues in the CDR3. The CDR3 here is CAIKGGMNTEAFF. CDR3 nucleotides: TGTGCCATCAAAGGGGGGATGAACACTGAAGCTTTCTTT.

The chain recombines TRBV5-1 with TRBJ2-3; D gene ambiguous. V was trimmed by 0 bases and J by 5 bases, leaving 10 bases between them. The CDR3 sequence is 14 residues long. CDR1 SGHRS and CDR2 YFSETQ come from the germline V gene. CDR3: CASSLAGAGDTQYF. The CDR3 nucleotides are TGCGCCAGCAGCTTGGCGGGCGCCGGAGATACGCAGTATTTT. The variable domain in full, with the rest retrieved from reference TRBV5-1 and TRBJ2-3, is KAGVTQTPRYLIKTRGQQVTLSCSPISGHRSVSWYQQTPGQGLQFLFEYFSETQRNKGNFPGRFSGRQFSNSRSEMNVSTLELGDSALYLCASSLAGAGDTQYFGPGTRLTVL.

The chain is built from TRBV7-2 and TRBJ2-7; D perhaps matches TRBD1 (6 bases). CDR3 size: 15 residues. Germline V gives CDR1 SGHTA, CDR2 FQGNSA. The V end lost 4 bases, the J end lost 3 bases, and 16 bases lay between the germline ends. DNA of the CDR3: TGTGCCAGCAGCTCCCAATGGGGACATCTCTACGAGCAGTACTTC. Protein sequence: CASSSQWGHLYEQYF.

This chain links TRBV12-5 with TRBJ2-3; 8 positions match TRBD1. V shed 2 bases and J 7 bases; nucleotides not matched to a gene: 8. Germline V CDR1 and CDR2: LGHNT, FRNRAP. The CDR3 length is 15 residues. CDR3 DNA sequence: TGTGCTAGTGGTTTGCCGACAGGGGTTAAACATACGCAGTATTTT. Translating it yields CASGLPTGVKHTQYF.

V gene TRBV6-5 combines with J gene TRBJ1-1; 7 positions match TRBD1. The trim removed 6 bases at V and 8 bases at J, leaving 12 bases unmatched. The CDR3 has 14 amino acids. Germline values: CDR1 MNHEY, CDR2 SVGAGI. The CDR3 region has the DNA TGTGCCAGCAGGTACCCCAGGACAGGCTCGGAAGCTTTCTTT. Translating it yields CASRYPRTGSEAFF.

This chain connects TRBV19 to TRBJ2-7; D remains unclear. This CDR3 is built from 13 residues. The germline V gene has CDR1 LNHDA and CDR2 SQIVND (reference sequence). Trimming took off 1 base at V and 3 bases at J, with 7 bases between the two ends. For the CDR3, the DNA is TGTGCCAGTAGTATAGGCAAACTCTACGAGCAGTACTTC. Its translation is CASSIGKLYEQYF.

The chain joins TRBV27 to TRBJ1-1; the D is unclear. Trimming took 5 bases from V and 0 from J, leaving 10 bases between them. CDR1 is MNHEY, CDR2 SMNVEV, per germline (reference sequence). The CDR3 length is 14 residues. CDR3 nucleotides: TGTGCCAGCAGTGTCGGAAGAATGAACACTGAAGCTTTCTTT. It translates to CASSVGRMNTEAFF.

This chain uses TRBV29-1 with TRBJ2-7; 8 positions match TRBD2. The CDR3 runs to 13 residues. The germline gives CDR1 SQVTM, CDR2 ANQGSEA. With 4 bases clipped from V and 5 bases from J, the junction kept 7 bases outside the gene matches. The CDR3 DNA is TGCAGCGTTGCGGGGGGGCGATCGGACGAGCAGTACGTC. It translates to CSVAGGRSDEQYV.

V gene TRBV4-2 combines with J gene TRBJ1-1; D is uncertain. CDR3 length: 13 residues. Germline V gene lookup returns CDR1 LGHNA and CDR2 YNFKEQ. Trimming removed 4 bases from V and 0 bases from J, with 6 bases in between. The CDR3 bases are TGTGCCAGCAGCCGGGCACTGAACACTGAAGCTTTCTTT. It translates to CASSRALNTEAFF.

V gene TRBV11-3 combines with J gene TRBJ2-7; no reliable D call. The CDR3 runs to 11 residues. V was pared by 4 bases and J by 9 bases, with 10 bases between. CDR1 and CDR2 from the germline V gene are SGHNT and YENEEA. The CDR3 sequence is CASSSTLRQYF. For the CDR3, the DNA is TGTGCCAGCAGCTCTACACTGAGGCAGTACTTC. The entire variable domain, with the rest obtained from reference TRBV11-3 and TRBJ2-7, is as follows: EAGVVQSPRYKIIEKKQPVAFWCNPISGHNTLYWYLQNLGQGPELLIRYENEEAVDDSQLPKDRFSAERLKGVDSTLKIQPAELGDSAVYLCASSSTLRQYFGPGTRLTVT.